Each of the 18 T cell receptor beta chains below was sequenced from the same sample in a study of low-dose radiotherapy and immunotherapy resistance in tumors. TRAV- and TRBV-specific primers, spanning alpha and beta chains, primed first-strand cDNA. Amplification, which lasted 20 to 25 PCR cycles, used a constant-region primer and V-primer adapter to amplify TCRs. Each CDR3 protein is one row after TCRdb ran MiXCR on the reads. The table includes 9,500 to 10,000 distinct CDR3 sequences, approximately 77% detected once. Receptors originate from a human donor with advanced metastatic prostate, ovarian, gallbladder or colorectal cancer (not recorded which). This table probably holds off-target reads from a library built for another chain.

The chain carries TRBV7-6 and TRBJ2-1; TRBD1 agrees at 7 bases. The CDR3 runs 16 residues. Germline V CDR1 and CDR2: SGHVS, FNYEAQ. J lost 8 bases, V lost 2 bases, and 12 bases had no gene match. The CDR3 sequence is CASSLSRQGGGDEQFF. The CDR3 DNA follows: TGTGCCAGCAGCTTATCACGACAGGGCGGTGGGGATGAGCAGTTCTTC. The full variable domain, its missing parts supplied by reference TRBV7-6 and TRBJ2-1, is GAGVSQSPRYKVTKRGQDVALRCDPISGHVSLYWYRQALGQGPEFLTYFNYEAQQDKSGLPNDRFSAERPEGSISTLTIQRTEQRDSAMYRCASSLSRQGGGDEQFFGPGTRLTVL.

V usage is TRBV29-1 and J usage is TRBJ2-1; D is unresolved. V lost 5 bases, J lost 9 bases, and 8 bases lay in between. The CDR3 has 10 amino acids. The germline V gene encodes CDR1 SQVTM and CDR2 ANQGSEA. The CDR3 sequence is CSVPSTEQFF. The CDR3 DNA sequence: TGCAGCGTTCCATCGACTGAGCAGTTCTTC.

The rearrangement joins TRBV6-5 to TRBJ2-3, with D unclear. Trimming took off 0 bases at V and 6 bases at J, with 13 bases between the two ends. The CDR3 consists of 15 residues. Germline V gives CDR1 MNHEY, CDR2 SVGAGI. In DNA form, the CDR3 reads TGTGCCAGCAGTTACTCGATCGGATCATCCGATACGCAGTATTTT. Residues: CASSYSIGSSDTQYF.

The DNA of the CDR3 is TGTGCCAGCAGTTTAACTGGTGATACGCAGTATTTT. Its protein product is CASSLTGDTQYF. This chain connects TRBV28 to TRBJ2-3; D uncertain. V shed 2 bases and J shed 6 bases, with 6 bases lying between them. CDR1 and CDR2 (germline): MDHEN, SYDVKM. CDR3 length: 12 amino acids.

This clonotype was counted between two and nine times. The chain combines TRBV6-8 with TRBJ2-3; 9 bases align to TRBD2. CDR3 size: 16 residues. The germline V gene has CDR1 MNHGY and CDR2 SAAAGT. The trim removed 2 bases at V and 6 bases at J, leaving 9 bases unmatched. CDR3 nucleotides: TGTGCCAGCAGTTACGGGTTGCTAGCGGGACGGGATACGCAGTATTTT. It specifies CASSYGLLAGRDTQYF.

V usage is TRBV3-1 and J usage is TRBJ2-5; 11 positions match TRBD1. V shed 4 bases and J 5 bases; nucleotides not matched to a gene: 6. CDR3 length equals 15 residues. CDR1 and CDR2 (germline): LGHDT, YNNKEL (reference sequence). CDR3 sequence: CASSPRTGGLETQYF. The DNA for the CDR3 is TGTGCCAGCAGCCCTAGGACAGGGGGCTTGGAGACCCAGTACTTC.

The chain uses TRBV4-3 and TRBJ2-7; no clear D. CDR3 size: 16 residues. The ends were cut back, 0 bases at V and 3 bases at J, with 15 bases in the middle. Per germline, CDR1 LGHNA and CDR2 YSLEER. The CDR3 loop reads CASSQDPGGESYEQYF. CDR3 in DNA: TGCGCCAGCAGCCAAGATCCGGGCGGAGAGAGCTACGAGCAGTACTTC.

The rearrangement links TRBV29-1 to TRBJ2-3; 9 bases fit TRBD1. The CDR3 totals 16 residues. Germline V lookup: CDR1 SQVTM, CDR2 ANQGSEA. The trim removed 5 bases at V and 4 bases at J, leaving 13 bases unmatched. This chain's CDR3 is CSVKGHRDREPDTQYF. In nucleotides, the CDR3 is TGCAGCGTTAAAGGTCACCGGGACAGGGAGCCAGATACGCAGTATTTT.

This clonotype occurred once. The chain has TRBV5-1 and TRBJ2-1; D gene unclear. The CDR3 runs 15 residues. The germline V and J ends were trimmed by 3 bases and 4 bases, with 14 bases remaining between them. CDR1 is SGHRS, CDR2 YFSETQ, per germline. CDR3 nucleotide sequence: TGCGCCAGCAGCTGGTCCGGTCCCCGGTACAATGAGCAGTTCTTC. The encoded protein is CASSWSGPRYNEQFF.

The gene calls are TRBV21-1 and TRBJ2-4. TRBV21-1 is annotated as a pseudogene. This CDR3 has 16 amino acids. The DNA for the CDR3 is TGTGCCAGCAGCAAAGCCGTCTTACTAGCCAAAAACATTCAGTACTTC. Translated, it gives CASSKAVLLAKNIQYF.

The chain has TRBV29-1 and TRBJ2-7; TRBD2 aligns across 11 bases. The CDR3 covers 14 residues. CDR1 is SQVTM and CDR2 is ANQGSEA in the germline V gene. V trimming: 6 bases; J trimming: 2 bases; junction bases outside the gene matches: 6. CDR3 bases: TGCAGCGTGGCGGGACTAGCGGAAACCTACGAGCAGTACTTC. This translates into CSVAGLAETYEQYF.

The chain combines TRBV3-1 with TRBJ1-5; 7 positions match TRBD1. Germline CDR1 reads LGHDT; CDR2 reads YNNKEL (reference sequence). This CDR3 comprises 15 residues. Trimming took 4 bases from V and 4 from J; bases not matched to a gene: 7. CDR3 nucleotide sequence: TGTGCCAGCAGCCCGTCAGGGGGTCTAAATCAGCCCCAGCATTTT. It specifies CASSPSGGLNQPQHF.

J is TRBJ1-2 and V is TRBV30, with D uncertain. The CDR3 extends over 15 amino acids. In germline, CDR1 is GTSNPN, CDR2 SVGIG (reference sequence). Trimming removed 5 bases at V and 6 bases at J, with 22 bases between. The CDR3 protein is CAWGAAVERLNGYTF. The CDR3 DNA follows: TGTGCCTGGGGCGCAGCCGTGGAACGTTTGAATGGCTACACCTTC.

The V and J genes are TRBV28 and TRBJ2-3; D is ambiguous. Trimming removed 3 bases from V and 1 base from J, with 8 bases in between. Germline assignment: CDR1 MDHEN and CDR2 SYDVKM. The CDR3 covers 14 residues. CDR3 sequence (DNA): TGTGCCAGCAGTTTTTTCGAAGGCACAGATACGCAGTATTTT. Its protein product is CASSFFEGTDTQYF.

V gene TRBV10-3 combines with J gene TRBJ2-1, with TRBD2 identical over 7 bases. V shed 0 bases and J 12 bases; nucleotides not matched to a gene: 2. The CDR3 covers 12 residues. Germline CDR1 reads ENHRY; CDR2 reads SYGVKD. CDR3 residues: CAISESREGQFF. In DNA form, the CDR3 reads TGTGCCATCAGTGAGTCGAGGGAGGGGCAGTTCTTC.

The chain employs TRBV28 and TRBJ2-1; TRBD2 agrees at 15 bases. The CDR3 runs 19 residues. The ends lost 8 bases at V and 2 bases at J; junction bases unmatched: 13. Germline CDR1 and CDR2: MDHEN and SYDVKM. The CDR3 here is CASRHQGTSGRYTYNEQFF. Written as DNA, the CDR3 is TGTGCCAGCCGCCATCAAGGGACTAGCGGGAGGTACACCTACAATGAGCAGTTCTTC.

The genes are TRBV3-1 and TRBJ2-1; 12 bases agree with TRBD2. The trim removed 5 bases at V and 15 bases at J, leaving 11 bases unmatched. CDR1 and CDR2 from the germline V gene are LGHDT and YNNKEL (reference sequence). This CDR3 is built from 14 residues. The CDR3 loop is CASSTRLAGATRFF. The CDR3 DNA sequence: TGTGCCAGCAGCACACGACTAGCGGGAGCGACTCGGTTCTTC.

Only one count was recorded for this clonotype. The gene calls are TRBV5-6 and TRBJ2-3; perhaps TRBD2 as D (7 bases). The germline V gene has CDR1 SGHDT and CDR2 YYEEEE. The CDR3 is 16 residues long. Trimming removed 4 bases from V and 4 bases from J, with 19 bases in between. CDR3 coding DNA: TGTGCCAGCAGCCCTAGCGGCTGGGGACATCCAGATACGCAGTATTTT. Translating gives CASSPSGWGHPDTQYF.